This TCR beta chain was sequenced in a study of cytomegalovirus exposure and HLA in healthy donors. The PCR contained 60 Vbeta and 13 Jbeta primers. Profiled with immunoSEQ multiplex PCR; TCRdb holds only in-frame clones, not every one. The data show fewer than 140,000 clones, just over 70% seen once. Germline CDR1 reads MDHEN; CDR2 reads SYDVKM. The CDR3 has 15 residues. J lost 3 bases, V lost 4 bases, and 6 bases had no gene match. General study results and limits: A later analysis revealed that TCR association rates differed between HLA loci, peaking at DRB1 and bottoming out at HLA-C. Common viral pathogens (according to a later analysis) appeared linked to several of the most significant clusters. Later analysis demonstrated an association between a missense DCLRE1C variant and TCR beta V- and J-gene trimming.

With respect to this clone: What it recognizes is unknown.

The clonotype was recovered from a boy between 10 and 17 years old in good health and CMV-seronegative. The source material was PBMCs. The genes are TRBV28 and TRBJ2-5; 9 bases match TRBD1. As DNA, the CDR3 is TGTGCCAGCAGTTCCGGACAGGGGAGAAAAGAGACCCAGTACTTC. Translated: CASSSGQGRKETQYF.